This passage covers 28 T cell receptor beta chains from one sample sequenced in a study of blood T cell repertoires in COVID-19. Libraries were prepared by immunoSEQ multiplex PCR; TCRdb keeps only in-frame clonotypes and omits some of them. The sample has 200,000 to 300,000 clones; over 75% are singletons. Source material: peripheral blood. The source of these receptors is a human donor in a cohort sampled during active COVID-19.

The chain joins TRBV5-1 to TRBJ2-2; 9 bases align to TRBD2. CDR1 is SGHRS, CDR2 YFSETQ, per germline. The V gene end was trimmed by 4 bases and the J gene end by 2 bases; junction bases not matched to a gene: 9. The CDR3 has 17 amino acids. The chain's CDR3 is CASSRRSSGINTGELFF. DNA for the CDR3: TGCGCCAGCAGCCGGAGGTCTAGCGGGATTAACACCGGGGAGCTGTTTTTT.

The chain carries TRBV2 and TRBJ1-1; D is possibly TRBD1 (5 bases). With 9 bases removed from V and 4 bases from J, the gap between germline ends came to 21 bases. Germline V lookup: CDR1 SNHLY, CDR2 FYNNEI. CDR3 length: 15 amino acids. This CDR3 is CASQTGTSSVTEAFF. The CDR3 bases are TGTGCCAGTCAAACCGGGACTTCAAGCGTCACTGAAGCTTTCTTT.

This chain uses TRBV7-8 with TRBJ2-1, with 12 nucleotides matching TRBD2. The CDR3 runs to 16 residues. V gave up 5 bases and J gave up 7 bases; unmatched junction bases: 9. Germline V gene sequence: CDR1 SGHVS, CDR2 FQNEAQ. The CDR3 region is CASSPYRLAGVNEQFF. Written as DNA, the CDR3 is TGTGCCAGCAGCCCCTACCGACTAGCGGGAGTTAATGAGCAGTTCTTC.

The chain employs TRBV7-9 and TRBJ1-3, with 8 bases that match TRBD1. CDR1 is SEHNR, CDR2 FQNEAQ, per germline (reference sequence). The CDR3 has 19 amino acids. V trimming: 4 bases; J trimming: 0 bases; junction bases outside the gene matches: 14. CDR3 sequence: CASSSLYSLTGDSGNTIYF. The CDR3, as DNA: TGTGCCAGCAGCTCATTATATTCCCTGACAGGGGACTCTGGAAACACCATATATTTT.

The V and J genes are TRBV20-1 and TRBJ1-5; D is unclear. V was shortened by 3 bases and J by 5 bases, with 14 bases between the two germline ends. Germline lookup yields CDR1 DFQATT and CDR2 SNEGSKA (reference sequence). This CDR3 comprises 14 residues. The CDR3 DNA sequence: TGCAGTGCTAGTTCGCAGGCTGTGGATCAGCCCCAGCATTTT. Protein: CSASSQAVDQPQHF.

V gene TRBV5-1 combines with J gene TRBJ1-5; maybe TRBD1 (5 bases). CDR1 SGHRS and CDR2 YFSETQ come from the germline V gene. This CDR3 spans 13 amino acids. Trimming took off 2 bases at V and 6 bases at J, with 9 bases between the two ends. DNA for the CDR3: TGCGCCAGCAGCTTACAGGATGGTCAGCCCCAGCATTTT. Amino acid sequence: CASSLQDGQPQHF.

This clone was seen once. V is TRBV19 and J is TRBJ2-1; possible D gene TRBD1, 5 bases. The V and J ends lost 1 base and 3 bases respectively, with 10 bases between them. Germline loops: CDR1 LNHDA, CDR2 SQIVND (reference sequence). CDR3 length: 15 amino acids. CDR3 nucleotides: TGTGCCAGTAGTATAGCCCAGGGCTTCTACAATGAGCAGTTCTTC. Protein sequence: CASSIAQGFYNEQFF.

This chain uses TRBV29-1 with TRBJ1-2; 8 nucleotides line up with TRBD1. Germline V gene data show CDR1 as SQVTM and CDR2 as ANQGSEA. V gave up 4 bases and J gave up 8 bases; unmatched junction bases: 9. The CDR3 has 13 residues. The DNA of the CDR3 is TGCAGCGTTGCCCTCAGACAGGGGAGAGGCTACACCTTC. Residues: CSVALRQGRGYTF.

J is TRBJ2-1 and V is TRBV28, with 8 bases lining up with TRBD2. The CDR3 has 15 amino acids. Trimming cost V 7 bases and J 4 bases; bases outside gene matches: 9. Per germline, CDR1 MDHEN and CDR2 SYDVKM. The CDR3: CASTRRSGGYNEQFF. CDR3 coding DNA: TGTGCCAGCACCCGGCGGAGCGGGGGATACAATGAGCAGTTCTTC.

V is TRBV18 and J is TRBJ1-1; 7 positions match TRBD1. The CDR3 is made up of 15 amino acids. The germline V gene encodes CDR1 KGHSH and CDR2 LQKENI. Unmatched junction bases numbered 6, after V lost 3 bases and J lost 2 bases. The CDR3 is CASSPGTDVNTEAFF. CDR3 in DNA: TGTGCCAGCTCACCGGGGACAGACGTTAACACTGAAGCTTTCTTT.

The V gene is TRBV5-8, the J gene TRBJ1-5, with D perhaps matching TRBD1 (5 bases). The CDR3 spans 16 residues. Germline CDR1 reads SGHTS; CDR2 reads YDEGEE. Trimming stripped 0 bases from V and 0 bases from J, with 10 bases between. In nucleotides, the CDR3 is TGTGCCAGCAGCTTGGGGGGCACAGATAGCAATCAGCCCCAGCATTTT. The encoded protein is CASSLGGTDSNQPQHF.

The chain carries TRBV4-2 and TRBJ1-4; no clear D gene. CDR1 is LGHNA, CDR2 YNFKEQ, per germline. Deletions cut 4 bases from V and 4 bases from J, with 4 bases between. This CDR3 comprises 12 residues. The CDR3 region is CASSRYNEKLFF. The CDR3, as DNA: TGTGCCAGCAGCCGTTATAATGAAAAACTGTTTTTT.

This chain connects TRBV19 to TRBJ2-2, with TRBD2 as a possible D gene (6 bases). Trimming pared 7 bases from V and 0 bases from J, leaving 12 bases between. The CDR3 totals 15 residues. Germline V lookup: CDR1 LNHDA, CDR2 SQIVND (reference sequence). As DNA, the CDR3 is TGTGCCAGTATGCCGGGCGGGGCGAACACCGGGGAGCTGTTTTTT. Its translation: CASMPGGANTGELFF. The whole variable domain, filled in from reference TRBV19 and TRBJ2-2, reads DGGITQSPKYLFRKEGQNVTLSCEQNLNHDAMYWYRQDPGQGLRLIYYSQIVNDFQKGDIAEGYSVSREKKESFPLTVTSAQKNPTAFYLCASMPGGANTGELFFGEGSRLTVL.

The chain couples TRBV13 to TRBJ1-2; 11 positions agree with TRBD1. The germline gives CDR1 PRHDT, CDR2 FYEKMQ (reference sequence). V shed 3 bases and J 8 bases; nucleotides not matched to a gene: 5. There are 14 residues in the CDR3. CDR3 protein: CASSLPDRGRGYTF. In DNA, the CDR3 is TGTGCCAGCAGCTTGCCGGACAGGGGGCGCGGCTACACCTTC. Full variable domain (missing parts from reference TRBV13 and TRBJ1-2): AAGVIQSPRHLIKEKRETATLKCYPIPRHDTVYWYQQGPGQDPQFLISFYEKMQSDKGSIPDRFSAQQFSDYHSELNMSSLELGDSALYFCASSLPDRGRGYTFGSGTRLTVV.

The genes are TRBV5-8 and TRBJ2-7; a possible D gene is TRBD2 (5 bases). Trimming pared 0 bases from V and 5 bases from J, leaving 9 bases between. Germline assignment: CDR1 SGHTS and CDR2 YDEGEE. The CDR3 extends over 13 amino acids. The DNA for the CDR3 is TGTGCCAGCAGCTTGGCCGGACTTGACGAGCAGTACTTC. Translation: CASSLAGLDEQYF.

This clone was seen a single time. The chain uses TRBV2 and TRBJ2-3; TRBD2 agrees at 14 bases. The CDR3 loop spans 16 amino acids. Germline loops: CDR1 SNHLY, CDR2 FYNNEI. V lost 6 bases to trimming and J lost 7 bases; unmatched junction nucleotides: 9. The CDR3 region has the DNA TGTGCCAGCAGAACAGGACTAGCGGGAGGAAGAAATACGCAGTATTTT. This translates into CASRTGLAGGRNTQYF.

The V and J genes are TRBV9 and TRBJ1-2; 9 bases line up with TRBD1. Germline assignment: CDR1 SGDLS and CDR2 YYNGEE. CDR3 length: 17 residues. V lost 3 bases and J lost 4; bases outside the gene matches: 13. The CDR3 sequence: CASSGPGQGNYVYGYTF. CDR3 in DNA: TGTGCCAGCAGCGGACCGGGACAGGGAAACTATGTCTATGGCTACACCTTC.

This CDR3 reads CASSPNTGGGEKLFF. The DNA of the CDR3 is TGTGCCAGTAGTCCAAATACAGGGGGGGGTGAAAAACTGTTTTTT. The chain is built from TRBV19 and TRBJ1-4, with 8 bases identical to TRBD1. Germline-derived CDR1 and CDR2 are LNHDA and SQIVND (reference sequence). The CDR3 contains 15 residues. V shed 5 bases, J shed 7 bases, and the junction held 9 bases outside the gene matches. Together with reference TRBV19 and TRBJ1-4, the CDR3 gives the full variable domain: DGGITQSPKYLFRKEGQNVTLSCEQNLNHDAMYWYRQDPGQGLRLIYYSQIVNDFQKGDIAEGYSVSREKKESFPLTVTSAQKNPTAFYLCASSPNTGGGEKLFFGSGTQLSVL.

J is TRBJ1-3 and V is TRBV18; TRBD1 might be the D (5 bases). The V gene lost 1 base and the J gene lost 4 bases, with 11 bases spanning the gap. The germline gives CDR1 KGHSH, CDR2 LQKENI. The CDR3 spans 15 residues. The CDR3 DNA reads TGTGCCAGCTCACCACGGGGCCCCCCAGGAAACACCATATATTTT. Amino acids: CASSPRGPPGNTIYF.

The V and J genes are TRBV7-9 and TRBJ2-5; 9 bases line up with TRBD1. There are 16 residues in the CDR3. V shed 1 base, J shed 2 bases, and the junction held 5 bases outside the gene matches. Germline assignment: CDR1 SEHNR and CDR2 FQNEAQ (reference sequence). CDR3 residues: CASSLVAGQGQETQYF. CDR3 DNA: TGTGCCAGCAGCTTAGTCGCAGGACAGGGGCAAGAGACCCAGTACTTC.

V and J are TRBV9 and TRBJ2-1, with 7 nucleotides matching TRBD1. Trimming removed 4 bases from V and 5 bases from J; junction bases left unmatched: 15. The CDR3 contains 17 residues. Germline CDR1 SGDLS, CDR2 YYNGEE. The CDR3 DNA is TGTGCCAGCAGCCTTCGGACAGGCGGAAATATTAACAATGAGCAGTTCTTC. This gives the protein CASSLRTGGNINNEQFF.

The rearrangement joins TRBV18 to TRBJ2-1; 9 bases agree with TRBD2. CDR1 and CDR2 (germline): KGHSH, LQKENI. This CDR3 contains 17 residues. With V trimmed by 4 bases and J by 9 bases, 16 bases remained unmatched. Here the CDR3 reads CASSHDRVAGARGEQFF. As DNA, the CDR3 is TGTGCCAGCTCACACGACAGGGTAGCGGGAGCGAGAGGTGAGCAGTTCTTC.

This chain joins TRBV7-2 and TRBJ1-3, with D possibly matching TRBD1 (5 bases). V dropped 5 bases and J dropped 2 bases, with 13 bases sitting between them. The CDR3 sequence is 15 residues long. CDR1 and CDR2 (germline): SGHTA, FQGNSA. In nucleotides, the CDR3 is TGTGCCAGCAGCAGGTGGGGGGTTACTGGAAACACCATATATTTT. Encoded protein: CASSRWGVTGNTIYF.

The chain uses TRBV19 and TRBJ1-2, with a weak D call TRBD1 (6 bases). This CDR3 region has 16 residues. Trimming removed 5 bases from V and 4 bases from J, with 20 bases in between. CDR1 and CDR2 from the germline V gene are LNHDA and SQIVND (reference sequence). CDR3 in DNA: TGTGCCAGTAGTTCGCAACGGACAGAAACTTTCTATGGCTACACCTTC. Translation gives CASSSQRTETFYGYTF.

In regard to this clone: One end of the junction fails to match germline, which may point to a read error. This rearrangement joins TRBV5-1 to TRBJ2-7, with D possibly TRBD2 on 7 matching bases. There are 15 residues in the CDR3. Germline V gene data show CDR1 as SGHRS and CDR2 as YFSETQ. CDR3 nucleotide sequence: TGCGCCAGCAGCTTGGAGGGGCGGGGGCCCACCAAATTGCACTTC. It translates to CASSLEGRGPTKLHF. The full variable domain, in which reference TRBV5-1 and TRBJ2-7 provide the parts outside the CDR3, is KAGVTQTPRYLIKTRGQQVTLSCSPISGHRSVSWYQQTPGQGLQFLFEYFSETQRNKGNFPGRFSGRQFSNSRSEMNVSTLELGDSALYLCASSLEGRGPTKLHFGPGTRLTVT.

V usage is TRBV5-1 and J usage is TRBJ2-1; TRBD2 might be the D (6 bases). V shed 2 bases and J shed 8 bases, with 11 bases lying between them. Germline CDR1 SGHRS, CDR2 YFSETQ. The CDR3 is made up of 13 amino acids. As DNA, the CDR3 is TGCGCCAGCAGCTTTTTAACGGGGGATGAGCAGTTCTTC. The encoded protein is CASSFLTGDEQFF. Complete variable domain (other parts from reference TRBV5-1 and TRBJ2-1): KAGVTQTPRYLIKTRGQQVTLSCSPISGHRSVSWYQQTPGQGLQFLFEYFSETQRNKGNFPGRFSGRQFSNSRSEMNVSTLELGDSALYLCASSFLTGDEQFFGPGTRLTVL.

J is TRBJ2-7 and V is TRBV28; D is perhaps TRBD1 (6 bases). Per germline, CDR1 MDHEN and CDR2 SYDVKM. The CDR3 sequence is 13 residues long. Trimming took off 2 bases at V and 2 bases at J, with 7 bases between the two ends. CDR3 nucleotides: TGTGCCAGCAGTTTAAGACAGGCCTACGAGCAGTACTTC. Amino acids: CASSLRQAYEQYF. The full variable domain, its missing parts supplied by reference TRBV28 and TRBJ2-7, is DVKVTQSSRYLVKRTGEKVFLECVQDMDHENMFWYRQDPGLGLRLIYFSYDVKMKEKGDIPEGYSVSREKKERFSLILESASTNQTSMYLCASSLRQAYEQYFGPGTRLTVT.

The V gene is TRBV18, the J gene TRBJ2-1; no definite D call. Germline V gene data show CDR1 as KGHSH and CDR2 as LQKENI. The CDR3 is 15 amino acids. V lost 4 bases and J lost 4, with 14 bases in between. CDR3 sequence (DNA): TGTGCCAGCTCACTACCTCCCACGCGGTACAATGAGCAGTTCTTC. Encoded protein: CASSLPPTRYNEQFF.